Below, 21 T cell receptor beta chains from the same sample are listed, as sequenced in a study of cytomegalovirus exposure and HLA in healthy donors. The PCR contained 60 Vbeta and 13 Jbeta primers. Produced via immunoSEQ multiplex PCR; TCRdb's table is partial and in-frame only. In the table there are about 64,000 clones, roughly 85% of which are singletons. Sequencing used PBMCs. The source is a female donor in good health and CMV-seronegative.

This sequence joins TRBV7-9 and TRBJ2-4; D is perhaps TRBD1 (5 bases). The germline CDR1 and CDR2 sequences are SEHNR and FQNEAQ (reference sequence). V gave up 1 base and J gave up 3 bases, with 10 bases separating them. The CDR3 spans 15 residues. CDR3 sequence: CASSLGSQGKNIQYF. CDR3 DNA sequence: TGTGCCAGCAGCTTAGGAAGCCAGGGCAAAAACATTCAGTACTTC.

The rearrangement uses TRBV7-8 and TRBJ2-1, with 10 nucleotides matching TRBD1. The CDR3 length is 16 residues. Looked up from germline, CDR1 is SGHVS and CDR2 is FQNEAQ. V lost 7 bases to trimming and J lost 7 bases; unmatched junction nucleotides: 13. CDR3 protein: CASTTTLSGQGNEQFF. The DNA of the CDR3 is TGTGCCAGCACCACGACACTCTCGGGACAGGGGAATGAGCAGTTCTTC.

This chain connects TRBV18 to TRBJ2-2, with 8 bases aligning to TRBD2. The CDR3 is 16 amino acids. V was pared by 3 bases and J by 2 bases, with 5 bases of the junction left unmatched. Germline values: CDR1 KGHSH, CDR2 LQKENI. In DNA form, the CDR3 reads TGTGCCAGCTCACCCACTAGCGGAGGAAACACCGGGGAGCTGTTTTTT. It encodes CASSPTSGGNTGELFF.

This chain joins TRBV2 and TRBJ1-6; 7 bases fit TRBD1. The length of the CDR3 is 13 residues. Germline loops: CDR1 SNHLY, CDR2 FYNNEI. After removal of 6 bases from V and 12 bases from J, the junction contained 8 bases not matched to a gene. CDR3 protein: CASRATGSLPLHF. The CDR3 bases are TGTGCCAGCAGGGCGACAGGGTCTCTACCCCTCCACTTT.

The rearrangement links TRBV29-1 to TRBJ2-7, with 7 bases fitting TRBD1. Germline V CDR1 and CDR2: SQVTM, ANQGSEA. V was pared by 0 bases and J by 1 base, with 6 bases of the junction left unmatched. The CDR3 covers 15 residues. In DNA, the CDR3 is TGCAGCGTTGAAGATCAGACAGGGCCATCCTACGAGCAGTACTTC. This gives the protein CSVEDQTGPSYEQYF.

The chain is built from TRBV27 and TRBJ1-1; possible D gene TRBD1, 5 bases. Germline V gene lookup returns CDR1 MNHEY and CDR2 SMNVEV (reference sequence). The CDR3 length is 14 residues. V lost 3 bases and J lost 4, with 12 bases in between. Written as DNA, the CDR3 is TGTGCCAGCAGTTTCGGGGCGCGGGGCACTGAAGCTTTCTTT. Its protein product is CASSFGARGTEAFF.

Comment on this clone: This CDR3 is also generated by other DNA sequences in the sample. The rearrangement links TRBV19 to TRBJ2-1; 7 nucleotides align to TRBD1. The V gene end was trimmed by 9 bases and the J gene end by 14 bases; junction bases not matched to a gene: 13. The CDR3 has 12 residues. Germline V gene lookup returns CDR1 LNHDA and CDR2 SQIVND (reference sequence). DNA of the CDR3: TGTGCCAGCAGACCTAGACAGGGACCCAAGTTCTTC. It yields the protein CASRPRQGPKFF. The whole variable domain, filled in from reference TRBV19 and TRBJ2-1, reads DGGITQSPKYLFRKEGQNVTLSCEQNLNHDAMYWYRQDPGQGLRLIYYSQIVNDFQKGDIAEGYSVSREKKESFPLTVTSAQKNPTAFYLCASRPRQGPKFFGPGTRLTVL.

The V gene is TRBV4-2, the J gene TRBJ1-6, with D possibly TRBD1 on 5 matching bases. CDR3 length: 15 residues. CDR1 LGHNA and CDR2 YNFKEQ come from the germline V gene. The ends were cut back, 2 bases at V and 5 bases at J, with 10 bases in the middle. The CDR3 reads CASSQLTGDNSPLHF. CDR3 bases: TGTGCCAGCAGCCAATTGACGGGGGATAATTCACCCCTCCACTTT.

Points on this clone: The junction does not match germline at one end; this may be a read error. The chain joins TRBV7-9 to TRBJ1-1, with TRBD1 as a possible D gene (5 bases). The CDR3 is made up of 14 amino acids. The germline gives CDR1 SEHNR, CDR2 FQNEAQ (reference sequence). The CDR3 DNA reads as TGTTCCAGCAGCTTGGGGGGGAGAGGATATGAAGCTTTCTTT. This sequence encodes CSSSLGGRGYEAFF.

The chain links TRBV14 to TRBJ2-5; TRBD1 aligns across 7 bases. The CDR3 totals 14 residues. Germline values: CDR1 SGHDN, CDR2 FVKESK. The V and J ends lost 1 base and 4 bases, in that order; junction bases with no gene match: 3. In DNA, the CDR3 is TGTGCCAGCAGCCAAGGGACAGGAGGAGAGACCCAGTACTTC. Its translation is CASSQGTGGETQYF.

V and J are TRBV5-1 and TRBJ1-1; D not certain. This CDR3 contains 13 residues. Trimming cost V 5 bases and J 0 bases, with 8 bases left between them. CDR1 is SGHRS, CDR2 YFSETQ, per germline. This chain's CDR3 is CASRDGMNTEAFF. In DNA, the CDR3 is TGCGCCAGCAGGGACGGGATGAACACTGAAGCTTTCTTT. Together with reference TRBV5-1 and TRBJ1-1, the CDR3 gives the full variable domain: KAGVTQTPRYLIKTRGQQVTLSCSPISGHRSVSWYQQTPGQGLQFLFEYFSETQRNKGNFPGRFSGRQFSNSRSEMNVSTLELGDSALYLCASRDGMNTEAFFGQGTRLTVV.

This chain uses TRBV19 with TRBJ1-4; D call uncertain. Trimming took off 2 bases at V and 5 bases at J, with 12 bases between the two ends. Germline CDR1 reads LNHDA; CDR2 reads SQIVND (reference sequence). This CDR3 has 15 residues. CDR3 DNA: TGTGCCAGTAGTATAACGGTGATTCGGAATGAAAAACTGTTTTTT. It is translated as CASSITVIRNEKLFF.

The chain links TRBV2 to TRBJ2-2, with 7 positions matching TRBD1. Germline assignment: CDR1 SNHLY and CDR2 FYNNEI. The CDR3 length is 15 residues. V was clipped by 4 bases and J by 3 bases; unmatched bases: 5. CDR3 region: CASSADRVDTGELFF. The CDR3 bases are TGTGCCAGCAGTGCTGACAGGGTAGACACCGGGGAGCTGTTTTTT.

V usage is TRBV7-2 and J usage is TRBJ2-3, with 8 nucleotides matching TRBD2. Germline V CDR1 and CDR2: SGHTA, FQGNSA. J lost 1 base, V lost 1 base, and 7 bases had no gene match. This CDR3 is built from 17 residues. The CDR3 sequence is CASSLGLAGLGTDTQYF. Written as DNA, the CDR3 is TGTGCCAGCAGCTTAGGGCTAGCGGGCCTTGGCACAGATACGCAGTATTTT.

The chain couples TRBV2 to TRBJ1-6; the D is unclear. CDR3 size: 15 residues. Germline CDR1 reads SNHLY; CDR2 reads FYNNEI. The ends were cut back, 2 bases at V and 2 bases at J, with 7 bases in the middle. CDR3 nucleotide sequence: TGTGCCAGCAGTGAACGACAAACCTATAATTCACCCCTCCACTTT. This translates into CASSERQTYNSPLHF.

The rearrangement uses TRBV7-2 and TRBJ2-5; tentatively, D is TRBD2 (5 bases). V lost 7 bases and J lost 5, with 23 bases in between. The CDR3 covers 16 residues. Germline lookup yields CDR1 SGHTA and CDR2 FQGNSA. The CDR3 DNA is TGTGCCAGCACCGAATCTTTGAGCGGATGGAGGGAGACCCAGTACTTC. This gives the protein CASTESLSGWRETQYF.

J is TRBJ2-3 and V is TRBV9; D perhaps matches TRBD1 (5 bases). The CDR3 totals 16 residues. Trimming took off 2 bases at V and 0 bases at J, with 13 bases between the two ends. CDR1 is SGDLS, CDR2 YYNGEE, per germline. The CDR3 DNA reads TGTGCCAGCAGCGTGGGTACAGGAACTAGCACAGATACGCAGTATTTT. Translated: CASSVGTGTSTDTQYF.

The V and J genes are TRBV4-3 and TRBJ2-1; 7 nucleotides line up with TRBD1. Trimming at V came to 8 bases and at J to 1 base, leaving 2 bases not matched to a gene. This CDR3 has 13 amino acids. Germline CDR1 is LGHNA and CDR2 is YSLEER. For the CDR3, the DNA is TGCGCCAGCGGGACAGAATCCTACAATGAGCAGTTCTTC. The encoded protein is CASGTESYNEQFF.

This chain's CDR3 is CAWSVTPGQSNSPLHF. The CDR3 DNA follows: TGTGCCTGGAGTGTTACTCCGGGACAGAGTAATTCACCCCTCCACTTT. The chain employs TRBV30 and TRBJ1-6; 7 nucleotides agree with TRBD1. Losses at the gene ends were 0 bases for V and 6 bases for J; bases not matched to a gene: 8. The CDR3 totals 16 residues. Germline V gives CDR1 GTSNPN, CDR2 SVGIG (reference sequence).

The chain couples TRBV28 to TRBJ1-5, with 7 bases identical to TRBD1. Germline trimming cut 6 bases from V and 6 bases from J; bases unmatched to any gene: 8. CDR3 length: 14 amino acids. Germline lookup yields CDR1 MDHEN and CDR2 SYDVKM. CDR3 sequence (DNA): TGTGCCAGCAGCGTGGGACAGTGGGTTCAGCCCCAGCATTTT. Translating it yields CASSVGQWVQPQHF. Full variable domain (missing parts from reference TRBV28 and TRBJ1-5): DVKVTQSSRYLVKRTGEKVFLECVQDMDHENMFWYRQDPGLGLRLIYFSYDVKMKEKGDIPEGYSVSREKKERFSLILESASTNQTSMYLCASSVGQWVQPQHFGDGTRLSIL.

This chain connects TRBV2 to TRBJ1-1; D remains unclear. Germline V CDR1 and CDR2: SNHLY, FYNNEI. CDR3 length: 12 amino acids. V was shortened by 7 bases and J by 4 bases, with 10 bases between the two germline ends. As DNA, the CDR3 is TGTGCCAGCACCTTAGAGGGCACTGAAGCTTTCTTT. Translated: CASTLEGTEAFF.